A single sample gave rise to the 14 T cell receptor beta chains below, sequenced in a study of shared clonotypes between healthy human individuals. Some clones are missing from TCRdb's copy, which holds only in-frame ones; the method was immunoSEQ multiplex PCR. The sample contains over 1.5 million clones, 95% to 99% of which appear only once. The source material was naive CD4+ T cells sorted from blood. The subset: CD45RA+ positively selected. The receptors were gathered from a man younger than 40 in good health.

The rearrangement links TRBV19 to TRBJ2-3; D unresolved. The germline V and J ends were trimmed by 3 bases and 4 bases, with 8 bases remaining between them. Germline V gene lookup returns CDR1 LNHDA and CDR2 SQIVND (reference sequence). The CDR3 is 13 amino acids. As DNA, the CDR3 is TGTGCCAGTAGTATCGCTACTCCAGATACGCAGTATTTT. This gives the protein CASSIATPDTQYF.

V is TRBV5-1 and J is TRBJ2-7, with TRBD1 matching 8 bases. V shed 4 bases, J shed 3 bases, and the junction held 9 bases outside the gene matches. This CDR3 has 15 amino acids. Per the germline V gene, CDR1 is SGHRS and CDR2 is YFSETQ. The CDR3 region has the DNA TGCGCCAGCAGCCCTGGTGGGACAGGAGACTACGAGCAGTACTTC. This encodes CASSPGGTGDYEQYF.

The J gene is TRBJ1-1, the V gene TRBV7-3; D gene ambiguous. The CDR3 runs to 13 residues. CDR1 is SGHTA, CDR2 FQGTGA, per germline. The V and J ends lost 2 bases and 5 bases respectively, with 9 bases between them. This CDR3 reads CASSLERRTEAFF. In DNA, the CDR3 is TGTGCCAGCAGCTTAGAGAGGCGGACTGAAGCTTTCTTT.

The genes are TRBV6-5 and TRBJ2-7; 12 nucleotides match TRBD1. Germline loops: CDR1 MNHEY, CDR2 SVGAGI. The CDR3 has 14 residues. After removal of 6 bases from V and 9 bases from J, the junction contained 9 bases not matched to a gene. The CDR3 nucleotides are TGTGCCAGCAGGGTAGGGACAGGGGGCGCGGGGCAGTACTTC. It codes for CASRVGTGGAGQYF.

The chain uses TRBV9 and TRBJ2-1, with D possibly matching TRBD2 (6 bases). The germline V gene has CDR1 SGDLS and CDR2 YYNGEE. There are 18 residues in the CDR3. V lost 0 bases and J 3 bases, leaving 19 bases between the germline ends. The chain's CDR3 is CASSVEGFGAGYYNEQFF. The CDR3, as DNA: TGTGCCAGCAGCGTAGAAGGGTTTGGGGCGGGGTACTACAATGAGCAGTTCTTC.

This sequence joins TRBV28 and TRBJ1-5; 7 bases map to TRBD1. Germline V gene lookup returns CDR1 MDHEN and CDR2 SYDVKM. The CDR3 is 14 amino acids. V lost 6 bases to trimming and J lost 7 bases; unmatched junction nucleotides: 9. The CDR3 reads CASSPGGGGQPQHF. Written as DNA, the CDR3 is TGTGCCAGCAGCCCAGGGGGGGGCGGCCAGCCCCAGCATTTT.

The chain is built from TRBV5-6 and TRBJ1-4; D ambiguous. Between the trimmed V and J ends, which lost 0 bases and 7 bases, there was a span of 4 bases. Germline CDR1 reads SGHDT; CDR2 reads YYEEEE. This CDR3 has 12 amino acids. The CDR3 is CASSLDSEKLFF. DNA for the CDR3: TGTGCCAGCAGCTTGGACAGTGAAAAACTGTTTTTT.

The chain joins TRBV29-1 to TRBJ2-1; TRBD2 aligns across 8 bases. Germline V gene sequence: CDR1 SQVTM, CDR2 ANQGSEA. Trimming took 4 bases from V and 6 from J; bases not matched to a gene: 8. The CDR3 runs to 14 residues. This chain's CDR3 is CSVARAGAGNEQFF. The CDR3 nucleotides read TGCAGCGTTGCTAGAGCGGGAGCTGGCAATGAGCAGTTCTTC.

The chain combines TRBV28 with TRBJ2-2, with a possible D match to TRBD2 (6 bases). V gave up 6 bases and J gave up 0 bases, with 20 bases separating them. This CDR3 contains 18 residues. Looked up from germline, CDR1 is MDHEN and CDR2 is SYDVKM. CDR3 amino acids: CASSLRTMGVTNTGELFF. The CDR3 nucleotides read TGTGCCAGCAGCCTCCGGACTATGGGCGTGACGAACACCGGGGAGCTGTTTTTT.

The chain employs TRBV28 and TRBJ2-7; no reliable D call. Germline-derived CDR1 and CDR2 are MDHEN and SYDVKM. Trimming pared 4 bases from V and 4 bases from J, leaving 11 bases between. The CDR3 covers 13 residues. The chain's CDR3 is CASSYYRFYEQYF. DNA for the CDR3: TGTGCCAGCAGTTACTATAGGTTTTACGAGCAGTACTTC.

The V and J genes are TRBV6-5 and TRBJ1-1, with D tentatively TRBD1 (5 bases). Per the germline V gene, CDR1 is MNHEY and CDR2 is SVGAGI. Deletions cut 2 bases from V and 2 bases from J, with 12 bases between. The CDR3 extends over 15 amino acids. The CDR3 spells CASSYLPDTNTEAFF. CDR3 coding DNA: TGTGCCAGCAGTTACCTCCCGGACACAAACACTGAAGCTTTCTTT.

This chain links TRBV5-4 with TRBJ2-3; no reliable D call. CDR3 length: 16 residues. CDR1 SGHNT and CDR2 YYREEE come from the germline V gene (reference sequence). V dropped 6 bases and J dropped 3 bases, with 20 bases sitting between them. CDR3 bases: TGTGCCAGCACCTCCTCGTGGTCCCGATCTACAGATACGCAGTATTTT. As protein: CASTSSWSRSTDTQYF.

The rearrangement links TRBV18 to TRBJ2-1; D possibly uses TRBD1 or TRBD2 (5 bases each). Germline CDR1 reads KGHSH; CDR2 reads LQKENI. The CDR3 consists of 13 residues. V was trimmed by 2 bases and J by 6 bases, leaving 8 bases between them. In DNA, the CDR3 is TGTGCCAGCTCACCATATGGGACCAATGAGCAGTTCTTC. Residues: CASSPYGTNEQFF. Drawing the rest from reference TRBV18 and TRBJ2-1, the complete variable domain is NAGVMQNPRHLVRRRGQEARLRCSPMKGHSHVYWYRQLPEEGLKFMVYLQKENIIDESGMPKERFSAEFPKEGPSILRIQQVVRGDSAAYFCASSPYGTNEQFFGPGTRLTVL.

The chain has TRBV29-1 and TRBJ1-2, with 10 bases matching TRBD1. The V and J ends lost 5 bases and 4 bases, in that order; junction bases with no gene match: 7. This CDR3 comprises 14 residues. Germline assignment: CDR1 SQVTM and CDR2 ANQGSEA. CDR3 residues: CSVRTGGFFYGYTF. CDR3 DNA: TGCAGCGTTCGGACAGGGGGTTTTTTCTATGGCTACACCTTC.